The T cell receptor beta chain described here comes from a study of identical twins (dated by TCRdb to the mid-2010s). General notes on the study: TCR alpha and beta repertoires from monozygotic twins, unrelated adults of various ages and cord blood were deep-sequenced to test whether fetal clonotypes persist. To rule out contamination, the twin experiments were replicated at different times with different library preparation protocols.

Findings and caveats that apply to the study as a whole: Invariant T cells such as MAIT and iNKT could partly confound zero-insertion analyses, though diverse VJ usage argued against this for most clonotypes. Excess twin sharing in beta out-of-frame sequences was weaker because fewer shared sequences lowered the signal-to-noise ratio. Compared with coincidental sharing between unrelated individuals, out-of-frame TCR alpha sequences shared between twins showed an excess of sequences with low generation probability. Out-of-frame TCR alpha sharing in monozygotic twins was systematically underestimated by recombination models, whereas sharing between unrelated individuals was in agreement with the recombination models. Fewer insertions were carried by abundant cord blood beta clonotypes; a weaker similar trend was observed in young adult naive repertoires, while no such trend was observed in memory repertoires. Because the same donors could not be followed over many years, the conclusions depended on cross-sectional statistical analysis.

Concerning this clonotype: The target of this receptor is not known. Within one base of it there is no much larger clone, and no base qualities were kept.

Library construction relied on 5' RACE. Sequencing was performed on an Illumina HiSeq 2000. Template switching added a universal primer binding site, and the final cDNA carried a unique molecular identifier that allowed TCR cDNA molecules to be counted accurately. Specific primers in the conserved constant-segment region were used to synthesize first-strand cDNA for the TCR alpha and beta chains. Each cDNA library was double barcoded, with a SMART-Mk sample barcode plus Illumina barcodes, to control for contamination. TruSeq adapter sequences and Illumina sample barcodes were added in two successive PCR steps. The Illumina HiSeq platform was used with custom primers to sequence TCR alpha and beta cDNA libraries. The study's own analysis went as follows. Unique molecular identifiers were extracted from raw reads with MiGEC, and CDR3 positions were determined with MiXCR. For each individual, recombination models were inferred using an EM algorithm with the repgenHMM and IGoR tools. Shared clonotypes were analyzed with the tcR package in R, and sharing was normalized by the product of cloneset sizes. To study raw recombination free of thymic and clonal selection effects, out-of-frame nonproductive sequences were analyzed. TCRdb took the public reads, trimmed them with fastp at Q25, ran MiXCR for clone calling and kept in-frame beta chains. Under each unique CDR3 protein, matching rows form one entry showing the most common genes and DNA. The V and J calls reflect TCRdb's pipeline rather than the authors' work. The sample table lists about 530,000 distinct CDR3 sequences, approximately 14% of them with a count of one. The ten largest make up more than 0.4% of the sample.

Only healthy Caucasian donors were included. The twin cohort consisted of three pairs of female monozygotic twins, all aged about 18 to 29 years. CD4+ and CD8+ T cell populations were isolated with positive isolation kits from Invitrogen. Relative to germline, V is missing 4 bases and J is missing 5 bases, with 4 bases of the junction outside any gene match. Reading the germline V gene (reference sequence) gives CDR1 SEHNR and CDR2 FQNEAQ. Counted from cysteine to phenylalanine, this CDR3 has 14 amino acids. The CDR3 DNA has 42 bases and is translated from base 1. This sample was also put to use in a study of yellow fever vaccine responses in identical twins. The second study's paper adds: According to the authors, in identical twins the way T cells responded to vaccination appeared partly convergent and partly personalized. In the study, vaccine-responding T cell clones were precisely tracked in identical twins.

The receptor comes from a woman younger than 30 in good health. In this chain, TRBV7-9 is recombined with TRBJ1-2; 10 middle bases align to TRBD1. Sequenced sample: CD4+ T cells sorted from blood. The bases read TGTGCCAGCAGCTATGGGACAGGGGCGTATGGCTACACCTTC. This encodes CASSYGTGAYGYTF. Reference TRBV7-9 and TRBJ1-2 proteins supply the regions before and after the CDR3; the full variable domain is: DTGVSQNPRHKITKRGQNVTFRCDPISEHNRLYWYRQTLGQGPEFLTYFQNEAQLEKSRLLSDRFSAERPKGSFSTLEIQRTEQGDSAMYLCASSYGTGAYGYTFGSGTRLTVV.